This T cell receptor (beta chain) was documented in a study of blood T cell repertoires in COVID-19 (dated by TCRdb to 2020 to 2022). General notes on the study: Samples covering the acute and convalescent phases of COVID-19 were provided by collaborators in the United States, Italy and Spain. Samples were obtained from the ongoing ImmuneRACE study (first 160 participants) and from 950 to 1,500 subjects provided by 6 global collaborators. The dataset comprised deeply sampled blood TCRbeta repertoires from subjects exposed to, actively infected with, or recovered from COVID-19. The sample metadata nearly always contained a de-identified subject ID, COVID-19 status, age in years and sex. Where available, HLA class I and class II types were taken from metadata supplied by the sample provider and were not determined by assay-based typing. The repertoires were released in a freely available public database meant as a resource for research on the immune response to SARS-CoV-2. The prospective study material was composed of cDNA or gDNA derived from T cells, B-cell-depleted T cells, or PBMCs. Broader findings and caveats from the paper: How much clinical and demographic metadata was included differed by source and by participant, and the metadata was provided uncurated.

TCRbeta CDR3 regions were amplified from genomic DNA using the immunoSEQ Assay, a bias-controlled multiplex PCR. The authors processed their data as follows. The number of nucleated cells in each sample was estimated from the amplification of reference gene primers within the assay. To quantify the absolute abundance of each unique TCRbeta CDR3 rearrangement, sequence reads were collapsed and filtered. For each sample, productive Simpson clonality was calculated as the square root of Simpson's diversity index over productive rearrangements. What TCRdb holds here is the immuneACCESS table cut down to in-frame rearrangements. Part of the clones is not present; checked against another copy, under half of the missing clones reflect an unresolved V gene, and the others are unexplained. That table is the source of V, J and clone size, and D and trimming were worked out from the DNA. Recorded for this sample are some 11,000 clones; 73% of them occurred a single time. The ten largest account for around 31% of the sample.

The CDR3 runs 14 residues from the cysteine to the phenylalanine. The only DNA kept is the CDR3, 42 bases in frame from the first base. CDR1 and CDR2, per the germline V gene, are SGHVS and FNYEAQ. V lost 2 bases and J lost 0 bases; the stretch between them is 8 bases long. Only a few counts were recorded for this clone. Its antigen is still unknown. One base away there is no much larger clone; base qualities are not given. Each collaborating institution followed its own protocols to collect whole blood in K2EDTA tubes. For TCRbeta analysis, collaborators shipped samples in one of three forms: frozen whole blood, isolated PBMCs, or DNA extracted from either of those sample types.

The rearrangement combines TRBV7-6 with TRBJ2-7, and TRBD1 may be the D gene, going by 5 matching bases. The origin of this receptor is a human donor in a cohort sampled during active COVID-19. The sequencing sample was made of peripheral blood. The nucleotides are TGTGCCAGCAGCTTAACCACAGGCTCCTACGAGCAGTACTTC. The encoded protein is CASSLTTGSYEQYF.